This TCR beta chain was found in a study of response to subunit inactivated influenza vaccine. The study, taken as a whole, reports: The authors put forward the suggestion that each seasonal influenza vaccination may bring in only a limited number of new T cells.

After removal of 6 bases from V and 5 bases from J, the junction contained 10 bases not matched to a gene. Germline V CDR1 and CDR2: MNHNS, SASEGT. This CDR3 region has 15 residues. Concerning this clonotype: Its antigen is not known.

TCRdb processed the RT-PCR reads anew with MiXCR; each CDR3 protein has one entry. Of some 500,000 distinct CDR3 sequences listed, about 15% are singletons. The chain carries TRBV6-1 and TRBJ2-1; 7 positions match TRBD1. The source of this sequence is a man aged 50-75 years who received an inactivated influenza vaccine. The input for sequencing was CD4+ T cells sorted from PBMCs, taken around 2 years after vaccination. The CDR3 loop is CASRDSWTGDNEQFF. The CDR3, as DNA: TGTGCCAGCAGGGACAGCTGGACAGGCGACAATGAGCAGTTCTTC.